The entry that follows covers one TCR beta chain sequence. This entry comes from a study of T cell changes during pregnancy in multiple sclerosis. Deletions cut 3 bases from V and 3 bases from J, with 19 bases between. Germline V gene data show CDR1 as KGHSH and CDR2 as LQKENI. The CDR3 runs 17 residues. TCRdb's table, derived via immunoSEQ multiplex PCR, lists solely in-frame clones and lacks some. This table has roughly 15,000 clones, 84% appearing once. The rearrangement links TRBV18 to TRBJ2-3, with D maybe TRBD2 (6 bases). This clonotype was sampled from a female donor in good health, enrolled as a control in a pregnancy study. Sequences were derived from CD8+ T cells from peripheral blood mononuclear cells, sampled in the second trimester of pregnancy. The CDR3 nucleotides read TGTGCCAGCTCACCCCTCAAGGTGCTGGGGACTACAGATACGCAGTATTTT. It is translated as CASSPLKVLGTTDTQYF.